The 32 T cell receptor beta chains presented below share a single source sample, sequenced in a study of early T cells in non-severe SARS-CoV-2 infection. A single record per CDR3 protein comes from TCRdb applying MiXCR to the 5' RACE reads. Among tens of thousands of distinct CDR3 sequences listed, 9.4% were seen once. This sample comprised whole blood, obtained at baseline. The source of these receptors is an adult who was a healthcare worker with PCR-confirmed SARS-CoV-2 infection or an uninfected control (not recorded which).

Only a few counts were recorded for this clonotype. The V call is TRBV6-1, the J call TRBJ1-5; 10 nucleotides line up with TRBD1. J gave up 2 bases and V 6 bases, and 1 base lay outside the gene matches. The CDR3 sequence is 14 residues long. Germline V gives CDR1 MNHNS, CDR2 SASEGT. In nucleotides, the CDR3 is TGTGCCAGCAGGGGGACAGGGGGCAATCAGCCCCAGCATTTT. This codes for CASRGTGGNQPQHF.

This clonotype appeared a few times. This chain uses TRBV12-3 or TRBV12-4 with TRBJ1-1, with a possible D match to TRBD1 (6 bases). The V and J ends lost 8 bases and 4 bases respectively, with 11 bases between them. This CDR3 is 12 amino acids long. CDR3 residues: CASGGRGTEAFF. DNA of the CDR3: TGTGCCAGCGGGGGCAGGGGCACTGAAGCTTTCTTT.

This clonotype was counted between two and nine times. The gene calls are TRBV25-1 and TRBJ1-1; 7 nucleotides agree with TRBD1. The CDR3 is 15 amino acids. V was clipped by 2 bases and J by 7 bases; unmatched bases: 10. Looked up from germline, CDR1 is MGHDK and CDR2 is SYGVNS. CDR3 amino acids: CASSETTGRGYEAFF. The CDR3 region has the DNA TGTGCCAGCAGTGAAACGACAGGGAGAGGATATGAAGCTTTCTTT.

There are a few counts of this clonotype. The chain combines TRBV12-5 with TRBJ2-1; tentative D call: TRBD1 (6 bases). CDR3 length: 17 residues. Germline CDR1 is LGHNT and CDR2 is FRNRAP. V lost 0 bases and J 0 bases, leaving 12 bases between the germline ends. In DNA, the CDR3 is TGTGCTAGTGGTTTGGTACTAGGACAGAGCTCCTACAATGAGCAGTTCTTC. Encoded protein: CASGLVLGQSSYNEQFF.

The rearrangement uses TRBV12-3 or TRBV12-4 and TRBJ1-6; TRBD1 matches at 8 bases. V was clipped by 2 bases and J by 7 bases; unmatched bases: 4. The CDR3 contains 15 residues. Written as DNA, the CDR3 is TGTGCCAGCAGTTTAAGGACAGGGTCCAATTCACCCCTCCACTTT. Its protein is CASSLRTGSNSPLHF.

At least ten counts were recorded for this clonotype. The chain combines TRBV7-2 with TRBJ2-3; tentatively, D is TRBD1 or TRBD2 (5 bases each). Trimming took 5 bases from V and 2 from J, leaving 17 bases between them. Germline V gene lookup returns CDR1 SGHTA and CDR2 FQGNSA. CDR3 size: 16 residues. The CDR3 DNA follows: TGTGCCAGCAGCCCGTTTACTACGGGGCACACAGATACGCAGTATTTT. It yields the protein CASSPFTTGHTDTQYF.

In DNA form, the CDR3 reads TGTGCCAGCAGTCCCTCTGGGGCCAACGTCCTGACTTTC. Protein product: CASSPSGANVLTF. The chain joins TRBV3-1 to TRBJ2-6; D is unresolved. The CDR3 consists of 13 residues. The V end lost 6 bases, the J end lost 0 bases, and 3 bases lay between the germline ends. The germline V gene encodes CDR1 LGHDT and CDR2 YNNKEL (reference sequence).

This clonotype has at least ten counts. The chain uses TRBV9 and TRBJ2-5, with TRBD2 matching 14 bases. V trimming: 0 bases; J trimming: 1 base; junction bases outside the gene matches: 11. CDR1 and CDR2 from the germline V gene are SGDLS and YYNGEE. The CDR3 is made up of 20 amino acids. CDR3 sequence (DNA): TGTGCCAGCAGCGTAGGGGGTCCGACTAGCGGGAGGGCCTCCCAAGAGACCCAGTACTTC. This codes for CASSVGGPTSGRASQETQYF. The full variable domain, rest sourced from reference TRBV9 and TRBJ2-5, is DSGVTQTPKHLITATGQRVTLRCSPRSGDLSVYWYQQSLDQGLQFLIQYYNGEERAKGNILERFSAQQFPDLHSELNLSSLELGDSALYFCASSVGGPTSGRASQETQYFGPGTRLLVL.

The CDR3 DNA is TGTGCCAGCAGTTACGCAGGGATGAACACTGAAGCTTTCTTT. Amino acids: CASSYAGMNTEAFF. The V and J genes are TRBV6-5 and TRBJ1-1, with D perhaps TRBD1 (5 bases). The germline gives CDR1 MNHEY, CDR2 SVGAGI. Between the trimmed V and J ends, which lost 2 bases and 0 bases, there was a span of 7 bases. The CDR3 contains 14 residues.

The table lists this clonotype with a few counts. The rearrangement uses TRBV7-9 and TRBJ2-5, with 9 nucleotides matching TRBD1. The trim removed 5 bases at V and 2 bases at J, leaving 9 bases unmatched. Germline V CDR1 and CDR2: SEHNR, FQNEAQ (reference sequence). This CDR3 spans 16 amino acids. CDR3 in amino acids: CASSPNRGRGQETQYF. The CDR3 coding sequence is TGTGCCAGCAGCCCAAACAGGGGGCGAGGACAAGAGACCCAGTACTTC.

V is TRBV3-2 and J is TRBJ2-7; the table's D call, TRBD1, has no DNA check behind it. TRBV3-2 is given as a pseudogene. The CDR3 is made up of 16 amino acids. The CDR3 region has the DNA TGTGCCAGCAGCCAAGATCGGAGACCCCCGGCTGTCGAGCAGTACTTC. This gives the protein CASSQDRRPPAVEQYF.

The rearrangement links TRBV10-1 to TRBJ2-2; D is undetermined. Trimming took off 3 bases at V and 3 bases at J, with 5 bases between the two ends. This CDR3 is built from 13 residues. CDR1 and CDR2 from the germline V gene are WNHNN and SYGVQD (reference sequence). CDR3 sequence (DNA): TGCGCCAGCAGTGAAAGGTACACCGGGGAGCTGTTTTTT. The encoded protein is CASSERYTGELFF.

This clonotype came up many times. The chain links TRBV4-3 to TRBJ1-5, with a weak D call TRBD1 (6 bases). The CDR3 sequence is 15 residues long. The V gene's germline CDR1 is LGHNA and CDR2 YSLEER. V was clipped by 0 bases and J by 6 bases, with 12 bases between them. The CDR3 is CASSQDWGASQPQHF. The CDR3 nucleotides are TGCGCCAGCAGCCAAGATTGGGGGGCTAGTCAGCCCCAGCATTTT.

This chain's CDR3 is CATGRTTGEPTDTQYF. CDR3 nucleotide sequence: TGTGCCACCGGAAGGACTACAGGGGAGCCCACAGATACGCAGTATTTT. The chain links TRBV15 to TRBJ2-3, with D maybe TRBD1 (7 bases). There are 16 residues in the CDR3. Germline loops: CDR1 LNHNV, CDR2 YYDKDF (reference sequence). Trimming shortened V by 8 bases and J by 2 bases, and 20 bases separated the two germline ends. The full variable domain, completed using reference TRBV15 and TRBJ2-3, is DAMVIQNPRYQVTQFGKPVTLSCSQTLNHNVMYWYQQKSSQAPKLLFHYYDKDFNNEADTPDNFQSRRPNTSFCFLDIRSPGLGDTAMYLCATGRTTGEPTDTQYFGPGTRLTVL.

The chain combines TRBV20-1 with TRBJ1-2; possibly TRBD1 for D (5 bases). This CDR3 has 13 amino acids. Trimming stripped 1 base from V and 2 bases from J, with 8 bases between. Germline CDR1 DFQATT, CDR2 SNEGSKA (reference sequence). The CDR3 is CSARVPGNYGYTF. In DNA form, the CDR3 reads TGCAGTGCTAGAGTGCCAGGGAACTATGGCTACACCTTC.

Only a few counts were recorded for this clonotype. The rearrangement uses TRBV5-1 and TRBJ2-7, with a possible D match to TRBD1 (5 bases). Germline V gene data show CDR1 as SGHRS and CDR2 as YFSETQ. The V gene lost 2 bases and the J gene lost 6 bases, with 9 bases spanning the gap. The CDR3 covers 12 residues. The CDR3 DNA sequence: TGCGCCAGCAGCTTCTTCCAGGGCGAGCAGTACTTC. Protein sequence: CASSFFQGEQYF.

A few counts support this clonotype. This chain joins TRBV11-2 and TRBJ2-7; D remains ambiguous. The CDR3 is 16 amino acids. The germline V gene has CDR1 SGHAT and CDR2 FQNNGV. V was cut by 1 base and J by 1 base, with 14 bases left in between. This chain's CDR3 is CASSLGPWVYSYEQYF. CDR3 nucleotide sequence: TGTGCCAGCAGCTTAGGTCCCTGGGTTTATTCCTACGAGCAGTACTTC.

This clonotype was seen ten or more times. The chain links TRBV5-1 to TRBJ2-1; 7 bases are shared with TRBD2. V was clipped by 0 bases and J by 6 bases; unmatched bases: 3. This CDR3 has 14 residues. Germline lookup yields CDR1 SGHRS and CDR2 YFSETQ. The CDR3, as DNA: TGCGCCAGCAGCTTGGTGGGGGAGGGCAATGAGCAGTTCTTC. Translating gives CASSLVGEGNEQFF.

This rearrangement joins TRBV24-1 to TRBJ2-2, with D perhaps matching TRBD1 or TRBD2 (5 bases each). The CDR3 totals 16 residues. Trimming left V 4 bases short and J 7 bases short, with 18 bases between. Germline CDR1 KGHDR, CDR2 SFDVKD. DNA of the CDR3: TGTGCCACCAGTGAACGGGACGTCGGATTGGACGGGGAGCTGTTTTTT. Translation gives CATSERDVGLDGELFF.

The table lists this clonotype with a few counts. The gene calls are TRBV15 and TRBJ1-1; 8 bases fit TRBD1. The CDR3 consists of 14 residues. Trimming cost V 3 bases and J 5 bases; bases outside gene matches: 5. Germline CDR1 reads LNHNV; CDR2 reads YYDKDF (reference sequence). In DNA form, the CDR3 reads TGTGCCACCAGCAGCCCCAGGGGGCATACTGAAGCTTTCTTT. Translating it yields CATSSPRGHTEAFF.

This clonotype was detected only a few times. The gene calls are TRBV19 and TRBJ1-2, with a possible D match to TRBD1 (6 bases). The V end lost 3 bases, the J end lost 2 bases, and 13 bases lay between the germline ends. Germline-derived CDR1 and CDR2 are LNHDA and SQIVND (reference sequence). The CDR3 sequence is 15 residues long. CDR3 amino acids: CASSIMGASNYGYTF. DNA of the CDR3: TGTGCCAGTAGTATCATGGGGGCGTCAAACTATGGCTACACCTTC. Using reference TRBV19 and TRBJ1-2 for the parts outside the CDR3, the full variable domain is DGGITQSPKYLFRKEGQNVTLSCEQNLNHDAMYWYRQDPGQGLRLIYYSQIVNDFQKGDIAEGYSVSREKKESFPLTVTSAQKNPTAFYLCASSIMGASNYGYTFGSGTRLTVV.

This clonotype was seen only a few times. CDR3 coding DNA: TGTGCCAGCAGCTTAGACCCAGCTTTGGGGCCTTATGGCTACACCTTC. Its translation: CASSLDPALGPYGYTF. The chain uses TRBV7-2 and TRBJ1-2, with D maybe TRBD1 (5 bases). Looked up from germline, CDR1 is SGHTA and CDR2 is FQGNSA. The V end was cut by 1 base, the J end by 5 bases, with 17 bases between. The CDR3 has 16 residues.

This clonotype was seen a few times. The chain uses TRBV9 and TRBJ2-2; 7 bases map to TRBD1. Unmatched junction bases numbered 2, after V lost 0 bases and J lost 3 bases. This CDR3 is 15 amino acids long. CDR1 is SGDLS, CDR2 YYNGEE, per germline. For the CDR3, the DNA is TGTGCCAGCAGCGTAGAGGGGGCGTACACCGGGGAGCTGTTTTTT. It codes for CASSVEGAYTGELFF.

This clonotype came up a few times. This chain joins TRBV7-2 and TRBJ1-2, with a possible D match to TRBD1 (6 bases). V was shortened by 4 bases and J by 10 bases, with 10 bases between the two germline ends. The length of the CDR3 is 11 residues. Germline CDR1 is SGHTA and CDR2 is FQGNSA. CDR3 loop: CASSSTGSYTF. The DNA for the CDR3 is TGTGCCAGCAGCTCAACAGGGTCCTACACCTTC.

The CDR3 protein is CASDRAIGYTF. The CDR3 DNA reads TGCGCCAGTGACAGGGCGATTGGCTACACCTTC. The chain has TRBV23-1 and TRBJ1-2; 7 nucleotides match TRBD1. TRBV23-1 is labeled an ORF, and its function is uncertain. Trimming cost V 9 bases and J 7 bases; bases outside gene matches: 5. The CDR3 spans 11 residues.

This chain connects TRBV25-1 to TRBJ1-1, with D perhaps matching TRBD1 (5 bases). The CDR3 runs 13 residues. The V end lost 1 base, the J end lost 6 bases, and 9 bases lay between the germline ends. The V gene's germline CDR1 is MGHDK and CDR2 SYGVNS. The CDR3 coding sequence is TGTGCCAGCAGTGAATCCAGGGAGGCTGAAGCTTTCTTT. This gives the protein CASSESREAEAFF. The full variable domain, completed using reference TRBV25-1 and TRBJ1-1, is EADIYQTPRYLVIGTGKKITLECSQTMGHDKMYWYQQDPGMELHLIHYSYGVNSTEKGDLSSESTVSRIRTEHFPLTLESARPSHTSQYLCASSESREAEAFFGQGTRLTVV.

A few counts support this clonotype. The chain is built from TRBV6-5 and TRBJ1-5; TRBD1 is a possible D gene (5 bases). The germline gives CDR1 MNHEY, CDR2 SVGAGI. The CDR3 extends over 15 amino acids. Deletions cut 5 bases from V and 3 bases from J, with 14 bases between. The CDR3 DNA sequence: TGTGCCAGCAGTAAGGGACCGTTACCCAATCAGCCCCAGCATTTT. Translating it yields CASSKGPLPNQPQHF.

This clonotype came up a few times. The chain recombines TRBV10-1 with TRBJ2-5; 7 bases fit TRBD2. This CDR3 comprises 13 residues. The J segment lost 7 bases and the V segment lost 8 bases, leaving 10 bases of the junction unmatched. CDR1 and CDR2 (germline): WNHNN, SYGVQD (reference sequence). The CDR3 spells CASAGTTSGTQYF. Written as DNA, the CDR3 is TGCGCCAGCGCCGGGACTACGAGCGGGACCCAGTACTTC.

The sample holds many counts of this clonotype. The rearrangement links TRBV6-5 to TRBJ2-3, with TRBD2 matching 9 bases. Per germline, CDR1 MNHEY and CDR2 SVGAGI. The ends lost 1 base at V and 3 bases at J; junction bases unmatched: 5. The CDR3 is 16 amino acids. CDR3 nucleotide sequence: TGTGCCAGCAGTTACTTTGCGGGGGGGCAGACAGATACGCAGTATTTT. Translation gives CASSYFAGGQTDTQYF.

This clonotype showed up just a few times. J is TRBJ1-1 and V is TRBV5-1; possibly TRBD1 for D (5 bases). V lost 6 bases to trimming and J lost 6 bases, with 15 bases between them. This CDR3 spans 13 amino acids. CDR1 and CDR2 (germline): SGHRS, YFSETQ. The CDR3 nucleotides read TGCGCCAGCATACGCCCGGGGGATTCTGAAGCTTTCTTT. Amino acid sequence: CASIRPGDSEAFF.

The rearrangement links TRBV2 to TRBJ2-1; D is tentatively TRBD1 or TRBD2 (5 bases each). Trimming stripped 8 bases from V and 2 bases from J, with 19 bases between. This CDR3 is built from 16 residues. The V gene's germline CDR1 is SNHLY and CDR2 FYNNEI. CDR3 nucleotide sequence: TGTGCCAGCGGGGCACTGGGGACGGGGACCTACAATGAGCAGTTCTTC. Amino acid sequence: CASGALGTGTYNEQFF.

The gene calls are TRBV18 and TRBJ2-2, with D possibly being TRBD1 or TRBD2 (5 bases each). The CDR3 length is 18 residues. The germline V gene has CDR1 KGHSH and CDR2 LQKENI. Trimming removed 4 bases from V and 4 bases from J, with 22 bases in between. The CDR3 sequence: CASSLRALGTESTGELFF. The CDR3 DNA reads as TGTGCCAGCTCACTCCGGGCCCTTGGGACCGAAAGCACCGGGGAGCTGTTTTTT.